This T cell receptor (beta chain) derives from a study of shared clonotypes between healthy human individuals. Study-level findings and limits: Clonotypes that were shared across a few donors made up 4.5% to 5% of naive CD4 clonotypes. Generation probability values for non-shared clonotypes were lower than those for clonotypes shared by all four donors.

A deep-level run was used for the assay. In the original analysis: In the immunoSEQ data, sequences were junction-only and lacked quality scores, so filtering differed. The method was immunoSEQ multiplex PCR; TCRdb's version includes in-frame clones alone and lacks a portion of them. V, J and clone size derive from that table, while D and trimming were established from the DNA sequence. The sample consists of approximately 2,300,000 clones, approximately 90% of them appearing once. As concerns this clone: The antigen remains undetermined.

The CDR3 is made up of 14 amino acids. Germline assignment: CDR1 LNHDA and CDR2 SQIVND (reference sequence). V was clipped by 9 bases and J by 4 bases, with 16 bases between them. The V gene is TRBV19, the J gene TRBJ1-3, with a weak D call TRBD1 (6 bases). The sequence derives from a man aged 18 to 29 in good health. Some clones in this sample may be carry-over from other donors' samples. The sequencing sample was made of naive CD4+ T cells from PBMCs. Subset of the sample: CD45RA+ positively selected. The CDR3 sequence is CASSPGDAGNTIYF. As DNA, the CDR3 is TGTGCCAGCAGCCCAGGGGATGCCGGAAACACCATATATTTT. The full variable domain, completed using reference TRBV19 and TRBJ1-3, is DGGITQSPKYLFRKEGQNVTLSCEQNLNHDAMYWYRQDPGQGLRLIYYSQIVNDFQKGDIAEGYSVSREKKESFPLTVTSAQKNPTAFYLCASSPGDAGNTIYFGEGSWLTVV.